The rows below give T cell receptor beta chains drawn from one sample of a study of shared clonotypes between healthy human individuals. This table comes from immunoSEQ multiplex PCR, and its TCRdb copy is limited to in-frame clones, with some not included. In the table there are fewer than 3 million clones, less than 95% of which are singletons. The sequencing sample was made of naive CD4+ T cells from PBMCs. These receptors all come from a man aged 18 to 30 in good health. Some clones in this sample may be carry-over from other donors' samples. Both conserved end residues are part of each CDR3. A D gene is named only where the DNA matches it firmly. Rows give clone size only sometimes, using once, few, many, or a class for an expanded clone.

CDR3 length: 15
J gene: TRBJ2-1
D gene: NA
clone size: once
V gene: TRBV4-1
CDR3 protein: CASSQARSTYNEQFF
CDR3 DNA: TGCGCCAGCAGCCAGGCGCGAAGCACCTACAATGAGCAGTTCTTC

CDR3 length: 14
J gene: TRBJ2-4
D gene: NA
clone size: once
V gene: TRBV11-3
CDR3 protein: CASSLRQAKNIQYF
CDR3 DNA: TGTGCCAGCAGCTTAAGGCAAGCCAAAAACATTCAGTACTTC

CDR3 length: 15
J gene: TRBJ1-4
D gene: NA
clone size: once
V gene: TRBV6-5
CDR3 protein: CASSYGSRGGEKLFF
CDR3 DNA: TGTGCCAGCAGTTACGGTTCGCGCGGCGGTGAAAAACTGTTTTTT

CDR3 length: 15
J gene: TRBJ2-7
D gene: NA
clone size: NA
V gene: TRBV5-1
CDR3 protein: CASSLRQDTTGEQYF
CDR3 DNA: TGCGCCAGCAGCTTGCGGCAAGACACTACGGGCGAGCAGTACTTC

CDR3 length: 13
J gene: TRBJ1-2
D gene: TRBD1
clone size: NA
V gene: TRBV28
CDR3 protein: CASSSGQGRGYTF
CDR3 DNA: TGTGCCAGCAGTTCGGGACAGGGTCGGGGCTACACCTTC

CDR3 length: 19
J gene: TRBJ1-5
D gene: NA
clone size: NA
V gene: TRBV27
CDR3 protein: CASSLSPRLVGPSNQPQHF
CDR3 DNA: TGTGCCAGCAGTTTAAGCCCCCGATTGGTGGGGCCTAGCAATCAGCCCCAGCATTTT

CDR3 length: 13
J gene: TRBJ1-4
D gene: NA
clone size: NA
V gene: TRBV27
CDR3 protein: CASKRGREGKLFF
CDR3 DNA: TGTGCCAGCAAGAGAGGGCGAGAGGGAAAACTGTTTTTT

CDR3 length: 14
J gene: TRBJ1-5
D gene: NA
clone size: NA
V gene: TRBV28
CDR3 protein: CASSFARSYQPQHF
CDR3 DNA: TGTGCCAGCAGTTTCGCAAGGAGCTATCAGCCCCAGCATTTT

CDR3 length: 14
J gene: TRBJ2-3
D gene: NA
clone size: once
V gene: TRBV7-3
CDR3 protein: CASSLAQSTDTQYF
CDR3 DNA: TGTGCCAGCAGCTTGGCTCAATCCACAGATACGCAGTATTTT

CDR3 length: 15
J gene: TRBJ2-7
D gene: NA
clone size: NA
V gene: TRBV5-1
CDR3 protein: CASSWGSKGPYEQYF
CDR3 DNA: TGCGCCAGCAGCTGGGGGTCGAAGGGCCCCTACGAGCAGTACTTC

CDR3 length: 14
J gene: TRBJ2-7
D gene: TRBD2
clone size: NA
V gene: TRBV30
CDR3 protein: CAWSRTSGVYEQYF
CDR3 DNA: TGTGCCTGGAGCAGGACTAGCGGAGTCTACGAGCAGTACTTC

CDR3 length: 15
J gene: TRBJ1-2
D gene: TRBD1
clone size: NA
V gene: TRBV28
CDR3 protein: CASRPRGTSIYGYTF
CDR3 DNA: TGTGCCAGCAGGCCCAGGGGGACTTCTATCTATGGCTACACCTTC

CDR3 length: 18
J gene: TRBJ2-3
D gene: TRBD2
clone size: NA
V gene: TRBV10-3
CDR3 protein: CAIRPTGTSGKSTDTQYF
CDR3 DNA: TGTGCCATCAGACCTACCGGGACTAGCGGAAAATCCACAGATACGCAGTATTTT

CDR3 length: 15
J gene: TRBJ2-2
D gene: NA
clone size: NA
V gene: TRBV7-8
CDR3 protein: CASSLVVWNTGELFF
CDR3 DNA: TGTGCCAGCAGCTTAGTGGTATGGAACACCGGGGAGCTGTTTTTT

CDR3 length: 15
J gene: TRBJ1-5
D gene: TRBD1
clone size: NA
V gene: TRBV28
CDR3 protein: CASSFGRGRNQPQHF
CDR3 DNA: TGTGCCAGCAGTTTCGGCAGGGGGCGCAATCAGCCCCAGCATTTT

CDR3 length: 15
J gene: TRBJ1-4
D gene: TRBD1
clone size: NA
V gene: TRBV7-9
CDR3 protein: CASGTQGATNEKLFF
CDR3 DNA: TGTGCCAGCGGCACACAGGGGGCAACTAATGAAAAACTGTTTTTT

CDR3 length: 14
J gene: TRBJ2-7
D gene: TRBD1
clone size: NA
V gene: TRBV28
CDR3 protein: CASSYGQESYEQYF
CDR3 DNA: TGTGCCAGCAGTTACGGACAGGAATCCTACGAGCAGTACTTC

CDR3 length: 13
J gene: TRBJ2-7
D gene: NA
clone size: NA
V gene: TRBV30
CDR3 protein: CAWGGGSLDEQYF
CDR3 DNA: TGTGCCTGGGGGGGAGGTTCGCTTGACGAGCAGTACTTC

CDR3 length: 14
J gene: TRBJ2-3
D gene: TRBD1
clone size: NA
V gene: TRBV19
CDR3 protein: CASSTGESTDTQYF
CDR3 DNA: TGTGCCAGTTCGACAGGGGAAAGCACAGATACGCAGTATTTT

CDR3 length: 14
J gene: TRBJ1-4
D gene: NA
clone size: NA
V gene: TRBV7-9
CDR3 protein: CASSLRVNNEKLFF
CDR3 DNA: TGTGCCAGCAGCCTCAGGGTGAATAATGAAAAACTGTTTTTT

CDR3 length: 11
J gene: TRBJ1-1
D gene: NA
clone size: NA
V gene: TRBV14
CDR3 protein: CASSQFAEAFF
CDR3 DNA: TGTGCCAGCAGCCAATTCGCTGAAGCTTTCTTT

CDR3 length: 14
J gene: TRBJ2-4
D gene: NA
clone size: NA
V gene: TRBV5-1
CDR3 protein: CASSPTTGSGIQYF
CDR3 DNA: TGCGCCAGCAGCCCTACAACAGGGTCTGGCATTCAGTACTTC

CDR3 length: 16
J gene: TRBJ2-7
D gene: TRBD2
clone size: NA
V gene: TRBV5-8
CDR3 protein: CASSPRTSGRLGEQYF
CDR3 DNA: TGTGCCAGCAGCCCACGGACTAGCGGGAGGTTGGGCGAGCAGTACTTC

CDR3 length: 14
J gene: TRBJ2-5
D gene: NA
clone size: NA
V gene: TRBV5-1
CDR3 protein: CASSFGGGGETQYF
CDR3 DNA: TGCGCCAGCAGCTTCGGCGGGGGCGGAGAGACCCAGTACTTC

CDR3 length: 15
J gene: TRBJ2-5
D gene: NA
clone size: once
V gene: TRBV6-5
CDR3 protein: CASSYTWTTRETQYF
CDR3 DNA: TGTGCCAGCAGTTACACATGGACTACCCGGGAGACCCAGTACTTC

CDR3 length: 14
J gene: TRBJ1-1
D gene: NA
clone size: NA
V gene: TRBV29-1
CDR3 protein: CSVERLLKGTEAFF
CDR3 DNA: TGCAGCGTTGAGCGGCTCTTAAAGGGGACTGAAGCTTTCTTT

CDR3 length: 15
J gene: TRBJ2-5
D gene: TRBD2
clone size: NA
V gene: TRBV11-2
CDR3 protein: CASSSIAGGLETQYF
CDR3 DNA: TGTGCCAGCAGCTCCATAGCGGGAGGTTTAGAGACCCAGTACTTC

CDR3 length: 16
J gene: TRBJ1-3
D gene: NA
clone size: NA
V gene: TRBV5-4
CDR3 protein: CASSRGGTDSGNTIYF
CDR3 DNA: TGTGCCAGCAGCCGGGGCGGGACGGACTCTGGAAACACCATATATTTT

CDR3 length: 15
J gene: TRBJ2-5
D gene: NA
clone size: NA
V gene: TRBV7-9
CDR3 protein: CASSLAGTAKETQYF
CDR3 DNA: TGTGCCAGCAGCTTAGCCGGGACGGCCAAAGAGACCCAGTACTTC

CDR3 length: 14
J gene: TRBJ2-2
D gene: TRBD2
clone size: NA
V gene: TRBV28
CDR3 protein: CASSQSSGPGELFF
CDR3 DNA: TGTGCCAGCAGCCAATCTAGCGGTCCCGGGGAGCTGTTTTTT

CDR3 length: 14
J gene: TRBJ1-5
D gene: TRBD1
clone size: NA
V gene: TRBV10-2
CDR3 protein: CASSPDRVGQPQHF
CDR3 DNA: TGCGCCAGCAGCCCCGACAGGGTGGGGCAGCCCCAGCATTTT

CDR3 length: 15
J gene: TRBJ2-7
D gene: NA
clone size: NA
V gene: TRBV4-2
CDR3 protein: CASSQVLLNNGEQYF
CDR3 DNA: TGTGCCAGCAGCCAAGTACTCCTCAATAACGGCGAGCAGTACTTC

CDR3 length: 15
J gene: TRBJ2-2
D gene: TRBD2
clone size: NA
V gene: TRBV7-8
CDR3 protein: CASSAPGLAKKELFF
CDR3 DNA: TGTGCCAGCAGCGCCCCGGGACTAGCGAAAAAGGAGCTGTTTTTT

CDR3 length: 12
J gene: TRBJ2-1
D gene: NA
clone size: once
V gene: TRBV4-2
CDR3 protein: CASSQRYNEQFF
CDR3 DNA: TGTGCCAGCAGCCAAAGATACAATGAGCAGTTCTTC

CDR3 length: 15
J gene: TRBJ2-2
D gene: NA
clone size: NA
V gene: TRBV6-1
CDR3 protein: CASRAPRGRTGELFF
CDR3 DNA: TGTGCCAGCAGGGCCCCCAGGGGTCGCACCGGGGAGCTGTTTTTT

CDR3 length: 15
J gene: TRBJ2-7
D gene: TRBD2
clone size: NA
V gene: TRBV11-2
CDR3 protein: CASSFGLAASYEQYF
CDR3 DNA: TGTGCCAGCAGCTTTGGTCTAGCGGCCTCCTACGAGCAGTACTTC

CDR3 length: 18
J gene: TRBJ2-5
D gene: TRBD2
clone size: NA
V gene: TRBV5-1
CDR3 protein: CASSLVPGSSGSVETQYF
CDR3 DNA: TGCGCCAGCAGCTTGGTCCCAGGTTCTAGCGGGAGTGTAGAGACCCAGTACTTC

CDR3 length: 14
J gene: TRBJ1-5
D gene: NA
clone size: NA
V gene: TRBV18
CDR3 protein: CASSPQASNQPQHF
CDR3 DNA: TGTGCCAGCTCACCCCAGGCTAGCAATCAGCCCCAGCATTTT

CDR3 length: 14
J gene: TRBJ2-7
D gene: NA
clone size: NA
V gene: TRBV27
CDR3 protein: CASSFRARVYEQYF
CDR3 DNA: TGTGCCAGCAGTTTCCGCGCGCGGGTCTACGAGCAGTACTTC

CDR3 length: 14
J gene: TRBJ2-3
D gene: NA
clone size: NA
V gene: TRBV11-1
CDR3 protein: CASSFFPGGDTQYF
CDR3 DNA: TGTGCCAGCAGCTTTTTTCCAGGTGGAGATACGCAGTATTTT

CDR3 length: 18
J gene: TRBJ1-5
D gene: TRBD1
clone size: NA
V gene: TRBV27
CDR3 protein: CASRNGDRVIRSNQPQHF
CDR3 DNA: TGTGCCAGCAGAAACGGAGACAGGGTCATCCGCTCCAATCAGCCCCAGCATTTT

CDR3 length: 14
J gene: TRBJ2-7
D gene: NA
clone size: NA
V gene: TRBV19
CDR3 protein: CASSYSPALGEQYF
CDR3 DNA: TGTGCCAGCTCGTACAGCCCGGCCCTTGGGGAGCAGTACTTC

CDR3 length: 14
J gene: TRBJ2-3
D gene: NA
clone size: NA
V gene: TRBV18
CDR3 protein: CASSPALGTDTQYF
CDR3 DNA: TGTGCCAGCTCACCAGCGCTGGGGACAGATACGCAGTATTTT

CDR3 length: 15
J gene: TRBJ2-7
D gene: TRBD1
clone size: NA
V gene: TRBV18
CDR3 protein: CASSPVGQGAYEQYF
CDR3 DNA: TGTGCCAGCTCACCAGTCGGACAGGGGGCCTACGAGCAGTACTTC

CDR3 length: 14
J gene: TRBJ1-1
D gene: NA
clone size: NA
V gene: TRBV2
CDR3 protein: CASSISNPNTEAFF
CDR3 DNA: TGTGCCAGCAGTATCTCCAACCCGAACACTGAAGCTTTCTTT

CDR3 length: 11
J gene: TRBJ1-2
D gene: NA
clone size: NA
V gene: TRBV19
CDR3 protein: CASSGGAGYTF
CDR3 DNA: TGTGCCAGTAGTGGAGGCGCTGGCTACACCTTC

CDR3 length: 14
J gene: TRBJ2-3
D gene: NA
clone size: NA
V gene: TRBV7-9
CDR3 protein: CASSLDRAFDTQYF
CDR3 DNA: TGTGCCAGCAGCTTAGATCGGGCTTTCGATACGCAGTATTTT

CDR3 length: 15
J gene: TRBJ1-5
D gene: TRBD1
clone size: NA
V gene: TRBV18
CDR3 protein: CASSPGQGDSQPQHF
CDR3 DNA: TGTGCCAGCTCACCGGGGCAGGGGGACTCCCAGCCCCAGCATTTT

CDR3 length: 17
J gene: TRBJ2-3
D gene: TRBD2
clone size: NA
V gene: TRBV5-1
CDR3 protein: CASSPGLAGGPGDTQYF
CDR3 DNA: TGCGCCAGCAGCCCGGGACTAGCGGGAGGGCCTGGAGATACGCAGTATTTT

CDR3 length: 16
J gene: TRBJ2-2
D gene: NA
clone size: NA
V gene: TRBV28
CDR3 protein: CASSSPPGGGTGELFF
CDR3 DNA: TGTGCCAGCAGCTCACCGCCGGGGGGCGGAACCGGGGAGCTGTTTTTT

CDR3 length: 16
J gene: TRBJ2-3
D gene: TRBD1
clone size: NA
V gene: TRBV28
CDR3 protein: CASSYSGTGDRDTQYF
CDR3 DNA: TGTGCCAGCAGTTACTCCGGGACAGGCGACCGAGATACGCAGTATTTT

CDR3 length: 14
J gene: TRBJ1-2
D gene: NA
clone size: few
V gene: TRBV19
CDR3 protein: CASSPGGGWRGYTF
CDR3 DNA: TGTGCCAGTAGTCCCGGCGGGGGATGGAGAGGCTACACCTTC

CDR3 length: 15
J gene: TRBJ2-1
D gene: NA
clone size: once
V gene: TRBV7-3
CDR3 protein: CASSSLAASYNEQFF
CDR3 DNA: TGTGCCAGCAGCTCACTAGCAGCTTCCTACAATGAGCAGTTCTTC